What follows are 20 T cell receptor beta chains derived from one specimen sequenced in a study of cytomegalovirus exposure and HLA in healthy donors. The study ran its PCR with 60 Vbeta and 13 Jbeta primers. Only in-frame clones appear in the TCRdb table, and some are missing; sequencing was by immunoSEQ multiplex PCR. The table records approximately 150,000 clones, less than 80% of them present only once. Sequenced: PBMCs. The source of these receptors is a man between 35 and 55 years old in good health and CMV-seronegative.

This chain joins TRBV9 and TRBJ2-2, with 8 bases aligning to TRBD2. The trim removed 2 bases at V and 6 bases at J, leaving 12 bases unmatched. The germline V gene has CDR1 SGDLS and CDR2 YYNGEE. CDR3 length: 17 amino acids. CDR3 coding DNA: TGTGCCAGCAGCGTGCCCCTTCCGGGCGGGGGGCCCGGGGAGCTGTTTTTT. Protein product: CASSVPLPGGGPGELFF.

V and J are TRBV19 and TRBJ2-7; 8 nucleotides agree with TRBD1. The germline V gene has CDR1 LNHDA and CDR2 SQIVND (reference sequence). Trimming at V came to 5 bases and at J to 5 bases, leaving 8 bases not matched to a gene. The CDR3 contains 14 residues. CDR3 DNA: TGTGCCAGTAGTTTGGCAGGGGGCTTCGACGAGCAGTACTTC. The encoded protein is CASSLAGGFDEQYF.

V gene TRBV2 combines with J gene TRBJ2-5, with D hard to call. Trimming shortened V by 4 bases and J by 11 bases, and 11 bases separated the two germline ends. Looked up from germline, CDR1 is SNHLY and CDR2 is FYNNEI. This CDR3 comprises 11 residues. CDR3 nucleotides: TGTGCCAGCAGTGGAGCCCTAGAGCAGTACTTC. As protein: CASSGALEQYF.

This clone was picked up one time. J is TRBJ1-4 and V is TRBV28; a possible D gene is TRBD1 (6 bases). CDR3 length: 18 residues. V was clipped by 3 bases and J by 1 base, with 18 bases between them. Germline loops: CDR1 MDHEN, CDR2 SYDVKM. This chain's CDR3 is CASSFSAGRGGTNEKLFF. CDR3 in DNA: TGTGCCAGCAGTTTTTCGGCTGGCAGGGGTGGAACTAATGAAAAACTGTTTTTT. Full variable domain (remainder filled in from reference TRBV28 and TRBJ1-4): DVKVTQSSRYLVKRTGEKVFLECVQDMDHENMFWYRQDPGLGLRLIYFSYDVKMKEKGDIPEGYSVSREKKERFSLILESASTNQTSMYLCASSFSAGRGGTNEKLFFGSGTQLSVL.

This chain joins TRBV7-2 and TRBJ2-5; 9 bases line up with TRBD2. Looked up from germline, CDR1 is SGHTA and CDR2 is FQGNSA. With V trimmed by 3 bases and J by 1 base, 6 bases remained unmatched. The CDR3 is made up of 16 amino acids. DNA for the CDR3: TGTGCCAGCAGCTTCAGGAGCGGGGGGTCCCAAGAGACCCAGTACTTC. It is translated as CASSFRSGGSQETQYF.

With regard to this clone: The junction departs from the called germline gene at one end, perhaps through a read error. This chain joins TRBV23-1 and TRBJ2-7, with D possibly being TRBD1 (7 bases). TRBV23-1 is sorted into the ORF group, with uncertain function. This CDR3 has 13 amino acids. Written as DNA, the CDR3 is TGCGCCAGCAGCCAGGGGGACTCCCACGAGCAGTACTTC. This translates into CASSQGDSHEQYF.

The table lists this clone with a count of one. The chain uses TRBV19 and TRBJ1-2, with a possible D match to TRBD1 (6 bases). Germline V gives CDR1 LNHDA, CDR2 SQIVND (reference sequence). This CDR3 has 15 amino acids. The V gene lost 5 bases and the J gene lost 2 bases, with 15 bases spanning the gap. CDR3 sequence: CASSGALDRNYGYTF. CDR3 DNA: TGTGCCAGTAGTGGGGCCCTGGACAGAAACTATGGCTACACCTTC. Together with reference TRBV19 and TRBJ1-2, the CDR3 gives the full variable domain: DGGITQSPKYLFRKEGQNVTLSCEQNLNHDAMYWYRQDPGQGLRLIYYSQIVNDFQKGDIAEGYSVSREKKESFPLTVTSAQKNPTAFYLCASSGALDRNYGYTFGSGTRLTVV.

The V call is TRBV5-1, the J call TRBJ2-7, with TRBD1 matching 11 bases. Germline CDR1 and CDR2: SGHRS and YFSETQ. This CDR3 is built from 13 residues. The J segment lost 3 bases and the V segment lost 7 bases, leaving 3 bases of the junction unmatched. The CDR3 spells CASQGTGGYEQYF. The CDR3 bases are TGCGCCAGCCAAGGGACAGGGGGCTACGAGCAGTACTTC. The entire variable domain, with the rest obtained from reference TRBV5-1 and TRBJ2-7, is as follows: KAGVTQTPRYLIKTRGQQVTLSCSPISGHRSVSWYQQTPGQGLQFLFEYFSETQRNKGNFPGRFSGRQFSNSRSEMNVSTLELGDSALYLCASQGTGGYEQYFGPGTRLTVT.

V and J are TRBV28 and TRBJ1-2; D may be TRBD1 (5 bases). The V end lost 3 bases, the J end lost 8 bases, and 19 bases lay between the germline ends. This CDR3 is built from 15 residues. Germline lookup yields CDR1 MDHEN and CDR2 SYDVKM. CDR3 amino acids: CASSFEGRPYGGYTF. The CDR3 DNA reads TGTGCCAGCAGTTTTGAGGGGAGGCCCTATGGAGGCTACACCTTC.

The chain recombines TRBV9 with TRBJ2-3; possibly TRBD2 for D (7 bases). This CDR3 is 15 amino acids long. In germline, CDR1 is SGDLS, CDR2 YYNGEE. The ends were cut back, 6 bases at V and 4 bases at J, with 18 bases in the middle. The CDR3 sequence: CASTLGRGPSDTQYF. The CDR3 DNA reads TGTGCCAGCACTCTGGGGCGGGGGCCCTCAGATACGCAGTATTTT.

This clone was counted between two and nine times. The chain combines TRBV11-1 with TRBJ2-7; TRBD1 matches 8 bases. The CDR3 consists of 15 residues. J lost 2 bases, V lost 4 bases, and 7 bases had no gene match. The germline V gene has CDR1 SGHAT and CDR2 FQDESV (reference sequence). The CDR3 region is CASSSGQGDPYEQYF. The CDR3 DNA follows: TGTGCCAGCAGCTCCGGACAGGGAGATCCCTACGAGCAGTACTTC.

This clone was seen a handful of times. Other DNA sequences in the sample encode the same CDR3. The chain employs TRBV30 and TRBJ1-2; no clear D gene. In germline, CDR1 is GTSNPN, CDR2 SVGIG (reference sequence). This CDR3 contains 13 residues. Deletions cut 3 bases from V and 8 bases from J, with 16 bases between. DNA for the CDR3: TGTGCCTGGAGGAAGCAAGGGCCGGGGGGCTACACCTTC. It encodes CAWRKQGPGGYTF.

The rearrangement uses TRBV11-3 and TRBJ2-7; 12 bases are shared with TRBD1. V was clipped by 7 bases and J by 5 bases; unmatched bases: 6. Germline values: CDR1 SGHNT, CDR2 YENEEA. The CDR3 is 14 amino acids. CDR3 coding DNA: TGTGCCAGCAACACCGGGACAGGGGGCGACGAGCAGTACTTC. Encoded protein: CASNTGTGGDEQYF.

This clone was counted a few times. This chain uses TRBV19 with TRBJ1-4; D is possibly TRBD1 (6 bases). The CDR3 covers 14 residues. Germline V CDR1 and CDR2: LNHDA, SQIVND (reference sequence). The ends were cut back, 4 bases at V and 7 bases at J, with 13 bases in the middle. The CDR3 sequence: CASSNQGPREKLFF. The CDR3 DNA reads TGTGCCAGTAGTAATCAGGGGCCCCGTGAAAAACTGTTTTTT.

The chain uses TRBV30 and TRBJ1-2, with D tentatively TRBD1 (5 bases). Germline CDR1 GTSNPN, CDR2 SVGIG (reference sequence). The CDR3 covers 13 residues. V gave up 2 bases and J gave up 8 bases, with 15 bases separating them. The CDR3: CAWSMGGEGGYTF. In nucleotides, the CDR3 is TGTGCCTGGAGTATGGGGGGGGAAGGGGGCTACACCTTC.

This clone was seen only once. The chain is built from TRBV5-1 and TRBJ1-3, with 8 bases matching TRBD1. The CDR3 length is 17 residues. Germline trimming cut 2 bases from V and 4 bases from J; bases unmatched to any gene: 11. Germline V gene sequence: CDR1 SGHRS, CDR2 YFSETQ. In DNA, the CDR3 is TGCGCCAGCAGCTTATCGGTCCCACAGGGGGGCGGAAACACCATATATTTT. Translating it yields CASSLSVPQGGGNTIYF.

This sequence joins TRBV7-2 and TRBJ2-3; a possible D gene is TRBD1 (6 bases). Trimming took 1 base from V and 2 from J, leaving 10 bases between them. CDR1 and CDR2 (germline): SGHTA, FQGNSA. CDR3 length: 15 residues. CDR3 sequence reads: CASSLEGHPTDTQYF. CDR3 nucleotide sequence: TGTGCCAGCAGCTTAGAGGGACACCCCACAGATACGCAGTATTTT.

The rearrangement uses TRBV5-5 and TRBJ1-4; 9 nucleotides line up with TRBD1. Germline-derived CDR1 and CDR2 are SGHKS and YYEKEE (reference sequence). The CDR3 is 14 amino acids. V shed 5 bases, J shed 5 bases, and the junction held 4 bases outside the gene matches. In nucleotides, the CDR3 is TGTGCCAGCAGGCGAGGGACAGGGAATGAAAAACTGTTTTTT. It codes for CASRRGTGNEKLFF.

The rearrangement uses TRBV5-5 and TRBJ2-7; TRBD2 matches 9 bases. The V gene end was trimmed by 4 bases and the J gene end by 5 bases; junction bases not matched to a gene: 16. Germline values: CDR1 SGHKS, CDR2 YYEKEE (reference sequence). The CDR3 totals 17 residues. CDR3 loop: CASSPGGGLAFLDEQYF. The CDR3 coding sequence is TGTGCCAGCAGCCCCGGGGGGGGACTAGCTTTTCTTGACGAGCAGTACTTC.

The rearrangement links TRBV2 to TRBJ1-4, with 9 bases identical to TRBD1. V lost 6 bases to trimming and J lost 10 bases; unmatched junction nucleotides: 3. The germline V gene encodes CDR1 SNHLY and CDR2 FYNNEI. The CDR3 runs to 12 residues. The CDR3 loop is CASRGQGGKLFF. CDR3 coding DNA: TGTGCCAGCAGGGGACAGGGCGGAAAACTGTTTTTT.